This T cell receptor beta chain is drawn from a study of blood T cells in healthy people across ages. Primed by a sample-barcoded 5' primer and a J-beta primer mix, a second PCR proceeded for roughly 7 to 12 cycles. TCRdb analysed the 5' RACE reads with MiXCR anew, one entry per CDR3 protein. The sample has around 1.1 million distinct CDR3 sequences; around two fifths are singletons. V was pared by 2 bases and J by 3 bases, with 5 bases of the junction left unmatched. Germline CDR1 and CDR2: WSHSY and SAAADI. The CDR3 has 15 residues. The clonotype comes from a man aged 18-30 years in good health. The sequencing sample was made of blood. The V gene is TRBV10-2, the J gene TRBJ2-7, with 9 bases aligning to TRBD2. The CDR3: CASSEPSGDLYEQYF. CDR3 nucleotides: TGCGCCAGCAGTGAGCCTAGCGGGGACCTCTACGAGCAGTACTTC.